This TCR beta chain is drawn from a study of T cell responses to AZD1222 COVID-19 vaccine. From germline, CDR1 is MNHEY and CDR2 SMNVEV (reference sequence). This CDR3 comprises 15 residues. Between the trimmed V and J ends, which lost 2 bases and 8 bases, there was a span of 13 bases. Libraries were prepared by immunoSEQ multiplex PCR; TCRdb keeps only in-frame clonotypes and omits some of them. The sample lists 100,000 to 120,000 clones; roughly 93% were seen once. Study-wide results and caveats: In all cases, repertoires were sampled only after the peak T cell response.

About this clone: Its antigen is not identified.

The chain joins TRBV27 to TRBJ1-6, with a weak D call TRBD1 (6 bases). Source: peripheral blood, taken 28 days after the second AZD1222 dose. This TCR derives from an adult who received the AZD1222 COVID-19 vaccine. The CDR3 nucleotides read TGTGCCAGCAGTTTAACAGGGTTTCCTTATTCACCCCTCCACTTT. Amino acids: CASSLTGFPYSPLHF.